This TCR beta chain emerged from a study of cytomegalovirus exposure and HLA in healthy donors. The study's findings and limits: The number of N-insertions in an Asian-associated ancestry cluster was reportedly below the roughly 620-donor mean in a later analysis. A few of the chains that were CMV-associated were confirmed in vitro to be specific for CMV antigens.

The primer mix had 60 Vbeta and 13 Jbeta primers. The protocol was immunoSEQ multiplex PCR, while the TCRdb copy is restricted to in-frame clones and leaves out a portion. The sample shows around 92,000 clones, 80% of them seen only once. On this clone itself: The antigen is unknown.

Trimming took 4 bases from V and 4 from J; bases not matched to a gene: 6. The CDR3 is 16 amino acids. The germline gives CDR1 SGDLS, CDR2 YYNGEE. The sequencing sample was made of PBMCs. The TCR sequence derives from a man in his late teens or twenties in good health and CMV-seronegative. This chain links TRBV9 with TRBJ2-5; 14 bases fit TRBD2. The CDR3 loop is CASSPWTSGGSETQYF. The CDR3 DNA reads TGTGCCAGCAGCCCGTGGACTAGCGGGGGGTCAGAGACCCAGTACTTC.